The 24 T cell receptor beta chains listed next were all sequenced from one sample in a study of PD-L1 blockade in urothelial cancer. The method was immunoSEQ multiplex PCR; TCRdb's version includes in-frame clones alone and lacks a portion of them. The repertoire holds more than 45,000 clones, about 80% seen once, with approximately 3.3% in the top ten. The sequenced sample was PBMCs, obtained around atezolizumab (anti-PD-L1) treatment. These receptors were taken from a man aged 65 to 79 with urothelial cancer.

The chain couples TRBV2 to TRBJ2-1; 10 bases map to TRBD2. The CDR3 spans 15 residues. From germline, CDR1 is SNHLY and CDR2 FYNNEI. J was trimmed by 6 bases and V by 6 bases; bases with no gene match: 8. The CDR3 spells CASRKLAGPSNEQFF. DNA of the CDR3: TGTGCCAGCAGGAAACTAGCGGGGCCTTCCAATGAGCAGTTCTTC.

A few counts support this clone. The chain joins TRBV27 to TRBJ2-3; 9 positions match TRBD2. V lost 2 bases and J lost 0; bases outside the gene matches: 9. Germline lookup yields CDR1 MNHEY and CDR2 SMNVEV (reference sequence). This CDR3 has 18 amino acids. The CDR3 DNA reads as TGTGCCAGCAGTTTAAGGGCTAGCGGGGCCGGAAGCACAGATACGCAGTATTTT. Translation gives CASSLRASGAGSTDTQYF.

The chain uses TRBV7-2 and TRBJ2-7; 7 bases fit TRBD1. The CDR3 covers 14 residues. The J segment lost 1 base and the V segment lost 4 bases, leaving 4 bases of the junction unmatched. Per germline, CDR1 SGHTA and CDR2 FQGNSA. CDR3 protein: CASSSDRRSYEQYF. The CDR3 nucleotides read TGTGCCAGCAGCTCGGACAGGCGGTCCTACGAGCAGTACTTC.

The chain links TRBV5-4 to TRBJ1-2, with D possibly TRBD1 on 5 matching bases. The V gene lost 0 bases and the J gene lost 6 bases, with 9 bases spanning the gap. There are 13 residues in the CDR3. Germline assignment: CDR1 SGHNT and CDR2 YYREEE (reference sequence). CDR3 coding DNA: TGTGCCAGCAGCTTGGTAGGGGTCGATGGCTACACCTTC. Translation gives CASSLVGVDGYTF.

The chain employs TRBV5-4 and TRBJ2-2; TRBD1 agrees at 10 bases. CDR3 length equals 15 residues. Germline trimming cut 3 bases from V and 3 bases from J; bases unmatched to any gene: 2. The germline V gene has CDR1 SGHNT and CDR2 YYREEE (reference sequence). The CDR3 reads CASSSGTGDTGELFF. In DNA, the CDR3 is TGTGCCAGCAGCTCCGGGACAGGGGACACCGGGGAGCTGTTTTTT.

The table lists this clone with a count of one. The chain employs TRBV19 and TRBJ2-7, with a possible D match to TRBD1 (5 bases). Between the trimmed V and J ends, which lost 3 bases and 4 bases, there was a span of 16 bases. Germline V CDR1 and CDR2: LNHDA, SQIVND (reference sequence). The CDR3 loop spans 15 amino acids. CDR3: CASSMDVGARYEQYF. The CDR3 nucleotides are TGTGCCAGTAGTATGGATGTAGGGGCGCGGTACGAGCAGTACTTC.

V usage is TRBV6-5 and J usage is TRBJ2-5, with 11 bases fitting TRBD1. CDR1 is MNHEY, CDR2 SVGAGI, per germline. This CDR3 spans 16 amino acids. The V gene end was trimmed by 3 bases and the J gene end by 4 bases; junction bases not matched to a gene: 7. The CDR3 is CASSYLGQGVSETQYF. CDR3 in DNA: TGTGCCAGCAGTTATTTGGGACAGGGGGTATCAGAGACCCAGTACTTC.

The rearrangement joins TRBV6-5 to TRBJ2-1; 7 bases are a match to TRBD2. Per the germline V gene, CDR1 is MNHEY and CDR2 is SVGAGI. CDR3 length equals 14 residues. With V trimmed by 5 bases and J by 6 bases, 7 bases remained unmatched. This CDR3 is CASSPGGSRNEQFF. The CDR3 DNA reads TGTGCCAGCAGTCCGGGCGGGAGTCGCAATGAGCAGTTCTTC.

The chain carries TRBV7-2 and TRBJ2-6; D gene uncertain. Germline V CDR1 and CDR2: SGHTA, FQGNSA. The CDR3 consists of 15 residues. Trimming pared 1 base from V and 2 bases from J, leaving 6 bases between. The CDR3 loop reads CASSLGPAGANVLTF. CDR3 DNA: TGTGCCAGCAGCTTAGGGCCAGCTGGGGCCAACGTCCTGACTTTC.

The chain links TRBV7-8 to TRBJ2-7, with D hard to call. The CDR3 consists of 12 residues. Germline V gene lookup returns CDR1 SGHVS and CDR2 FQNEAQ. The ends were cut back, 1 base at V and 2 bases at J, with 3 bases in the middle. CDR3 DNA: TGTGCCAGCAGCTTAGGCGCCTACGAGCAGTACTTC. It translates to CASSLGAYEQYF. The complete variable domain, with remaining parts taken from reference TRBV7-8 and TRBJ2-7, reads GAGVSQSPRYKVAKRGQDVALRCDPISGHVSLFWYQQALGQGPEFLTYFQNEAQLDKSGLPSDRFFAERPEGSVSTLKIQRTQQEDSAVYLCASSLGAYEQYFGPGTRLTVT.

The chain joins TRBV18 to TRBJ2-5; 8 bases align to TRBD2. Germline CDR1 KGHSH, CDR2 LQKENI. The trim removed 2 bases at V and 12 bases at J, leaving 5 bases unmatched. The CDR3 runs 12 residues. The chain's CDR3 is CASSPTAGEEYF. The CDR3 coding sequence is TGTGCCAGCTCACCAACAGCGGGGGAGGAGTACTTC.

The chain links TRBV6-1 to TRBJ2-1; the D is unclear. V was shortened by 4 bases and J by 0 bases, with 13 bases between the two germline ends. This CDR3 has 16 amino acids. Germline V gene data show CDR1 as MNHNS and CDR2 as SASEGT. CDR3 loop: CASSGQFSISYNEQFF. CDR3 bases: TGTGCCAGCAGTGGCCAGTTCTCGATCTCCTACAATGAGCAGTTCTTC.

The chain uses TRBV28 and TRBJ2-3, with 14 positions matching TRBD2. Germline CDR1 is MDHEN and CDR2 is SYDVKM. The CDR3 extends over 17 amino acids. Trimming took 7 bases from V and 8 from J; bases not matched to a gene: 14. CDR3 nucleotide sequence: TGTGCCAGCACTTCCCGGGCCGGGACTAGCGGGGGAGGTACGCAGTATTTT. It encodes CASTSRAGTSGGGTQYF.

This clone was detected only a few times. The rearrangement joins TRBV7-9 to TRBJ1-4; perhaps TRBD1 as D (6 bases). V lost 1 base and J lost 8, with 11 bases in between. The germline CDR1 and CDR2 sequences are SEHNR and FQNEAQ (reference sequence). This CDR3 spans 14 amino acids. CDR3 coding DNA: TGTGCCAGCAGCTTAGTACAGGGAGGGGAAAAACTGTTTTTT. Its translation is CASSLVQGGEKLFF.

The chain is built from TRBV12-5 and TRBJ2-7, with 7 nucleotides matching TRBD2. CDR3 length: 20 residues. V lost 2 bases to trimming and J lost 7 bases; unmatched junction nucleotides: 26. The V gene's germline CDR1 is LGHNT and CDR2 FRNRAP. Written as DNA, the CDR3 is TGTGCTAGTGGTTTGCAAACAGGTTCCACCGGGACTACCCGTACGGTGGAGCAGTACTTC. It yields the protein CASGLQTGSTGTTRTVEQYF.

This clone was seen a handful of times. The chain recombines TRBV11-2 with TRBJ2-7; 9 bases line up with TRBD1. The V segment lost 8 bases and the J segment 6 bases; nucleotides outside the gene matches: 8. The CDR3 is 13 residues long. Germline V gives CDR1 SGHAT, CDR2 FQNNGV. The CDR3 region is CASQWTGAPEQYF. DNA of the CDR3: TGTGCCAGCCAGTGGACAGGGGCCCCCGAGCAGTACTTC.

This chain joins TRBV5-4 and TRBJ1-1; 8 nucleotides match TRBD1. V shed 5 bases and J 5 bases; nucleotides not matched to a gene: 17. CDR1 and CDR2 from the germline V gene are SGHNT and YYREEE (reference sequence). CDR3 length: 17 amino acids. The CDR3 protein is CASSSDRGPGGGTEAFF. CDR3 DNA sequence: TGTGCCAGCAGTTCTGACAGGGGACCCGGTGGGGGTACTGAAGCTTTCTTT.

The rearrangement links TRBV7-2 to TRBJ2-7; D may be TRBD2 (6 bases). This CDR3 comprises 15 residues. Germline V gives CDR1 SGHTA, CDR2 FQGNSA. V lost 5 bases to trimming and J lost 2 bases, with 16 bases between them. The CDR3 spells CASSTRPGVPYEQYF. The CDR3 DNA reads TGTGCCAGCAGCACACGGCCGGGAGTGCCCTACGAGCAGTACTTC.

V usage is TRBV7-9 and J usage is TRBJ1-1, with 8 bases identical to TRBD1. The CDR3 is made up of 13 amino acids. V was pared by 5 bases and J by 4 bases, with 3 bases of the junction left unmatched. Germline V gives CDR1 SEHNR, CDR2 FQNEAQ (reference sequence). The CDR3, as DNA: TGTGCCAGCAGCATTGGACAGGGCACTGAAGCTTTCTTT. This translates into CASSIGQGTEAFF.

This clone occurred a few times. This chain connects TRBV11-3 to TRBJ1-4; 7 positions agree with TRBD1. The J segment lost 5 bases and the V segment lost 5 bases, leaving 8 bases of the junction unmatched. The CDR3 is 15 residues long. CDR1 is SGHNT, CDR2 YENEEA, per germline. For the CDR3, the DNA is TGTGCCAGCAGCCTACAGGGACAGAGGAATGAAAAACTGTTTTTT. It codes for CASSLQGQRNEKLFF.

This clone was seen a few times. This chain uses TRBV7-2 with TRBJ2-1; unclear D gene. Germline-derived CDR1 and CDR2 are SGHTA and FQGNSA. V lost 3 bases and J lost 6, with 9 bases in between. There are 13 residues in the CDR3. CDR3 nucleotide sequence: TGTGCCAGCAGCTTTCCCTACGTCAATGAGCAGTTCTTC. It codes for CASSFPYVNEQFF.

The V and J genes are TRBV10-3 and TRBJ2-7, with TRBD1 identical over 8 bases. V lost 3 bases and J lost 7; bases outside the gene matches: 8. Germline CDR1 and CDR2: ENHRY and SYGVKD. The CDR3 consists of 14 residues. The CDR3 is CAISDGTGVYEQYF. CDR3 in DNA: TGTGCCATCAGTGACGGGACAGGAGTTTATGAGCAGTACTTC.

CDR3 region: CASSLGTVNSPLHF. CDR3 bases: TGTGCCAGCAGCTTGGGGACAGTTAATTCACCCCTCCACTTT. The chain is built from TRBV5-8 and TRBJ1-6; possibly TRBD1 for D (6 bases). The V and J ends lost 0 bases and 6 bases respectively, with 7 bases between them. The CDR3 length is 14 residues. The germline gives CDR1 SGHTS, CDR2 YDEGEE. Complete variable domain (other parts from reference TRBV5-8 and TRBJ1-6): EAGVTQSPTHLIKTRGQQATLRCSPISGHTSVYWYQQALGLGLQFLLWYDEGEERNRGNFPPRFSGRQFPNYSSELNVNALELEDSALYLCASSLGTVNSPLHFGNGTRLTVT.

The chain carries TRBV18 and TRBJ2-7, with 8 bases that match TRBD1. V shed 6 bases, J shed 3 bases, and the junction held 10 bases outside the gene matches. This CDR3 has 15 amino acids. The germline gives CDR1 KGHSH, CDR2 LQKENI. The CDR3, as DNA: TGTGCCAGCTCGCCCGACAGGGGTGGCCTCTACGAGCAGTACTTC. This gives the protein CASSPDRGGLYEQYF.